The count of the clone carrying this TCR beta chain is one. V was trimmed by 4 bases and J by 5 bases, leaving 14 bases between them. This CDR3 has 14 amino acids. Germline CDR1 SGHAT, CDR2 FQNNGV. The sample is drawn from a study of control samples from healthy donors and cancer patients. Sequenced by immunoSEQ multiplex PCR; TCRdb stores in-frame clones only, minus some. The data contain tens of thousands of clones, under 95% of them singletons. The J gene is TRBJ1-2, the V gene TRBV11-2; D is unclear. The origin of this receptor is a young man with colorectal cancer. The sample taken for sequencing was PBMCs. CDR3 sequence (DNA): TGTGCCAGCAGCTCCTTGGGCAGTTCGTATGGCTACACCTTC. Its translation is CASSSLGSSYGYTF.